A single T cell receptor (beta chain) is shown here with its context. Its antigen remains unidentified. Sequencing was performed with immunoSEQ multiplex PCR; in TCRdb, only in-frame clones are kept and a portion is missing. The repertoire consists of roughly 52,000 clones, with over 60% occurring once and the leading ten covering 4.5% to 6%. These data originate in a study of CD4+ T cells in melanoma. The study's findings and limits: A reported correlation linked neoantigen-specific CD4+ T cells to CD8+, macrophage and B cell function.

V shed 0 bases, J shed 2 bases, and the junction held 0 bases outside the gene matches. The CDR3 is 15 residues long. The germline V gene encodes CDR1 WNHNN and CDR2 SYGVQD (reference sequence). This TCR was sampled from a human donor with melanoma. This chain connects TRBV10-1 to TRBJ2-7, with 11 bases that match TRBD1. The specimen was tumor tissue. CDR3 loop: CASSESGQGAYEQYF. The CDR3 DNA sequence: TGCGCCAGCAGTGAGTCGGGACAGGGGGCCTACGAGCAGTACTTC.